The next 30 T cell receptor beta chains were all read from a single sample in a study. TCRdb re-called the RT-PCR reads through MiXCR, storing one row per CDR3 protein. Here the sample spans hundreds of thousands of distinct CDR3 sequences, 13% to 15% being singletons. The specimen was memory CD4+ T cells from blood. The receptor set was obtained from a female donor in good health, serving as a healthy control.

CDR3 loop: CSAQKAHSGSYNEQFF. The CDR3 region has the DNA TGCAGTGCCCAGAAGGCCCACAGCGGCTCCTACAATGAGCAGTTCTTC. This chain uses TRBV20-1 with TRBJ2-1; a possible D gene is TRBD2 (5 bases). The CDR3 has 16 residues. Looked up from germline, CDR1 is DFQATT and CDR2 is SNEGSKA (reference sequence). V was trimmed by 6 bases and J by 0 bases, leaving 18 bases between them.

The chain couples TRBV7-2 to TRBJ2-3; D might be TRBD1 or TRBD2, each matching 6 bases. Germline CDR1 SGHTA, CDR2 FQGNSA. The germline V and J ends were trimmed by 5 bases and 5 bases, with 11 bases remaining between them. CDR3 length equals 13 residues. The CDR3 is CASSPQGGDTQYF. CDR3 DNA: TGTGCCAGCAGCCCACAGGGAGGAGATACGCAGTATTTT.

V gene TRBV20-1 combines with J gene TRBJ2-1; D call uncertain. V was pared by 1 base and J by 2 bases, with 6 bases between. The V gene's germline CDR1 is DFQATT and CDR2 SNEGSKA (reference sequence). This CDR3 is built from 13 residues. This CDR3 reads CSARVVPYNEQFF. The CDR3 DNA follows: TGCAGTGCTAGAGTGGTCCCCTACAATGAGCAGTTCTTC.

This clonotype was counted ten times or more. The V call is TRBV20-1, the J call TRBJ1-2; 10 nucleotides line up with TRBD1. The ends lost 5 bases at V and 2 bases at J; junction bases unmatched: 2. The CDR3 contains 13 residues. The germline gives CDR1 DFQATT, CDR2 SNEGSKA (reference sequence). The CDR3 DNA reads TGCAGTGCTGCGGACAGGGGGAACTATGGCTACACCTTC. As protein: CSAADRGNYGYTF.

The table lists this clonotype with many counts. The CDR3 protein is CASSSTGVVPGELFF. DNA for the CDR3: TGTGCCAGCAGTTCGACAGGTGTCGTGCCCGGGGAGCTGTTTTTT. The gene calls are TRBV12-3 or TRBV12-4 and TRBJ2-2, with D possibly being TRBD1 (6 bases). This CDR3 spans 15 amino acids. V was pared by 4 bases and J by 6 bases, with 15 bases between.

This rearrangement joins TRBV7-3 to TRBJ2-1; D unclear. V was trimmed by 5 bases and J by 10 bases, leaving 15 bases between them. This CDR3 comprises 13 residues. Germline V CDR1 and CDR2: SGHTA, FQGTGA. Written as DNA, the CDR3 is TGTGCCAGCAGCCCCGGACCCCAGAGGGAGCAGTTCTTC. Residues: CASSPGPQREQFF.

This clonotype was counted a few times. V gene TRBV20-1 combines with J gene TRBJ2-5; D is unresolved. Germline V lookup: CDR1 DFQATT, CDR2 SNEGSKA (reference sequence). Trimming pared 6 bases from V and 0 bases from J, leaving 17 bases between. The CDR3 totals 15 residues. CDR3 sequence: CSAPRSQYNQETQYF. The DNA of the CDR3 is TGCAGTGCGCCGCGCAGCCAGTACAACCAAGAGACCCAGTACTTC.

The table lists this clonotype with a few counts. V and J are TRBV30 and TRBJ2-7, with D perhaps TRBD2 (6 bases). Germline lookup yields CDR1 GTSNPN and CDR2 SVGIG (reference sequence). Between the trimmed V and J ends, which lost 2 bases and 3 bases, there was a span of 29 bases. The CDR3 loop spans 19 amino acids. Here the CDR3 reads CAWSSDSGGNRWWVYEQYF. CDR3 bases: TGTGCCTGGAGTTCGGATTCTGGCGGGAACCGATGGTGGGTCTACGAGCAGTACTTC.

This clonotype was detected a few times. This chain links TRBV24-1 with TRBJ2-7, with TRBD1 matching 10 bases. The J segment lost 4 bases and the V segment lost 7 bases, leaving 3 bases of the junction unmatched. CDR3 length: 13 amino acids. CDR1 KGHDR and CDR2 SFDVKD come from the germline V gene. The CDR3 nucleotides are TGTGCCACCAGGGGACAGGGGCAATACGAGCAGTACTTC. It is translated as CATRGQGQYEQYF.

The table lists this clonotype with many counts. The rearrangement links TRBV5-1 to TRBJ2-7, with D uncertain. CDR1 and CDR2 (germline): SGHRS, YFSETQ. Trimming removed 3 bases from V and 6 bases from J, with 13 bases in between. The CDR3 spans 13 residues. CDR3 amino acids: CASSYPQGGEQYF. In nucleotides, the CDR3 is TGCGCCAGCAGCTACCCACAAGGCGGCGAGCAGTACTTC.

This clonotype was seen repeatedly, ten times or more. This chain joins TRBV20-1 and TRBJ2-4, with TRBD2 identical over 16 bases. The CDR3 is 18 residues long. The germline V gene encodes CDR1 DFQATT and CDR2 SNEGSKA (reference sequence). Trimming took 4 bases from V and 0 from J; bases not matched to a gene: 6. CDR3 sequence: CSATGTSGRAEAKNIQYF. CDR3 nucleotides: TGCAGTGCTACTGGGACTAGCGGGAGGGCCGAAGCCAAAAACATTCAGTACTTC.

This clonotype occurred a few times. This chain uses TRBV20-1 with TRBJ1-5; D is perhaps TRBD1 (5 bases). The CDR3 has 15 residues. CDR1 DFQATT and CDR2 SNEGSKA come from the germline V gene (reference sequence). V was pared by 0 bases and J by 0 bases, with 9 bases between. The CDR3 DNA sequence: TGCAGTGCTAGAGATCGACAGACTAGCAATCAGCCCCAGCATTTT. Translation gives CSARDRQTSNQPQHF.

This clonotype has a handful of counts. This CDR3 reads CASSGVGTLESYTF. The CDR3 DNA reads as TGTGCCAGCAGTGGCGTCGGGACCCTGGAAAGCTACACCTTC. J is TRBJ1-2 and V is TRBV27; D possibly corresponds to TRBD1 (5 bases). The germline V and J ends were trimmed by 5 bases and 9 bases, with 19 bases remaining between them. This CDR3 region has 14 residues. The germline gives CDR1 MNHEY, CDR2 SMNVEV (reference sequence).

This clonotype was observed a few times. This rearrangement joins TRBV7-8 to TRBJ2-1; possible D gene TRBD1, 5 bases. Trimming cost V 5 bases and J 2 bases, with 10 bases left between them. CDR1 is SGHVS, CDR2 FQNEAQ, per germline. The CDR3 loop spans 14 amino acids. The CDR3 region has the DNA TGTGCCAGCAGCCGATGGACAACCTACAATGAGCAGTTCTTC. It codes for CASSRWTTYNEQFF.

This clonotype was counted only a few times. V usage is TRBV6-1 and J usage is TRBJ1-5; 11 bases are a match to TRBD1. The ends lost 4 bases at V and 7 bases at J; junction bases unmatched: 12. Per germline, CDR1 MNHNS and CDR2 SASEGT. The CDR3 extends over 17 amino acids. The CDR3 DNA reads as TGTGCCAGCAGTGCTTTTTGGGGGACAGGGGGTCAACAGCCCCAGCATTTT. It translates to CASSAFWGTGGQQPQHF.

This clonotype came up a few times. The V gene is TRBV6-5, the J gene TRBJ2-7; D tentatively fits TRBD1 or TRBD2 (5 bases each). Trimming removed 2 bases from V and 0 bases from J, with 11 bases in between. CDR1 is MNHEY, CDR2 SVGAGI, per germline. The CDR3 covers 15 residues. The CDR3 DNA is TGTGCCAGCAGTTACCGGGCAGGGACCTCCTACGAGCAGTACTTC. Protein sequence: CASSYRAGTSYEQYF.

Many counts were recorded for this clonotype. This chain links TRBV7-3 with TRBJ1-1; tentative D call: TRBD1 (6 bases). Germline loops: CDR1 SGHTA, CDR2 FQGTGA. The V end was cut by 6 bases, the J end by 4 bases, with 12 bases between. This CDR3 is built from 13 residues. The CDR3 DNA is TGTGCCAGCAGTTCCGCAGGGGTCACTGAAGCTTTCTTT. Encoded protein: CASSSAGVTEAFF.

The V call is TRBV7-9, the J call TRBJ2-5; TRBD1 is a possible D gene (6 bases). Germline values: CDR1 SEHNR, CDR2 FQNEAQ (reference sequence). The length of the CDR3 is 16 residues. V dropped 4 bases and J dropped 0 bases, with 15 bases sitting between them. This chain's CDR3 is CASSSSTGGHQETQYF. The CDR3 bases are TGTGCCAGCAGCTCCTCGACAGGCGGGCACCAAGAGACCCAGTACTTC.

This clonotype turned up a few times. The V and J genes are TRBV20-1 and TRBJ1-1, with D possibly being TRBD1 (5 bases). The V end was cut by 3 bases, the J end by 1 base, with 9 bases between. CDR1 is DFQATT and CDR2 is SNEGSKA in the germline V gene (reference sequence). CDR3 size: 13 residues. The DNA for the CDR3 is TGCAGTGCTAGGACTACAGGGAACACTGAAGCTTTCTTT. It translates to CSARTTGNTEAFF.

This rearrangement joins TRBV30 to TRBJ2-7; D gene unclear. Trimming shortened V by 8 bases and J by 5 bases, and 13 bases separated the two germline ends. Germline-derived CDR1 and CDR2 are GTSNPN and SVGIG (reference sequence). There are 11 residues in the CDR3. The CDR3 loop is CARELGDEQYF. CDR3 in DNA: TGTGCCCGAGAGTTAGGAGACGAGCAGTACTTC.

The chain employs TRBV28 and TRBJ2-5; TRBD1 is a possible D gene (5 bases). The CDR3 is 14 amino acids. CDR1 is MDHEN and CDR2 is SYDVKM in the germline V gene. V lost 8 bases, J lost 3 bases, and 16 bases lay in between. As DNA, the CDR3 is TGTGCCAGCTCCTCCGTCGACAGAGAAGAGACCCAGTACTTC. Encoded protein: CASSSVDREETQYF.

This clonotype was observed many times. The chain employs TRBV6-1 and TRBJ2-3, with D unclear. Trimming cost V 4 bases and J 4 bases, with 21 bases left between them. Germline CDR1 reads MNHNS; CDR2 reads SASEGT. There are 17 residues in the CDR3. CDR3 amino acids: CASSGTGSPPWADTQYF. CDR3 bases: TGTGCCAGCAGTGGGACGGGTTCTCCTCCTTGGGCAGATACGCAGTATTTT.

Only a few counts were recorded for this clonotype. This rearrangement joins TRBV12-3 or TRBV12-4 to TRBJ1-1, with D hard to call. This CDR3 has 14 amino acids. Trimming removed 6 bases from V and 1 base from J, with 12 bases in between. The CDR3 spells CASSSYGENTEAFF. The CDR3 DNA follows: TGTGCCAGCAGCTCGTACGGGGAGAACACTGAAGCTTTCTTT.

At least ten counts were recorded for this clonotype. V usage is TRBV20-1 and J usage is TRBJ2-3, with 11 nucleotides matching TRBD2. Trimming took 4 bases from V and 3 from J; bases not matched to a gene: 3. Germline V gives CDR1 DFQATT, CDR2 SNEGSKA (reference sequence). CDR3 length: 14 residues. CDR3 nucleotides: TGCAGTGCTACTAGCGGGAGGATAACAGATACGCAGTATTTT. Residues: CSATSGRITDTQYF.

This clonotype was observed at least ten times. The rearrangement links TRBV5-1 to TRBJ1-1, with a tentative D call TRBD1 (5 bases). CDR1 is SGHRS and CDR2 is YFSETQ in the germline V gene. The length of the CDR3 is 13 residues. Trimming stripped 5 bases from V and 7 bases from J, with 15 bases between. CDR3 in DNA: TGCGCCAGCAGTTCGGGGCGCGAGTTTGAAGCTTTCTTT. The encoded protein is CASSSGREFEAFF.

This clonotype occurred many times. The CDR3 spells CASSSFSGQGAYEQYF. The CDR3 region has the DNA TGTGCCAGCAGCTCATTCTCCGGACAGGGGGCATACGAGCAGTACTTC. The chain carries TRBV7-4 and TRBJ2-7, with 11 positions matching TRBD1. The V gene end was trimmed by 4 bases and the J gene end by 4 bases; junction bases not matched to a gene: 9. CDR3 length: 16 amino acids. The germline V gene has CDR1 SGHVT and CDR2 SQSDAQ. Combining the CDR3 with reference TRBV7-4 and TRBJ2-7 gives the whole variable domain GAGVSQSPRYKVAKRGRDVALRCDSISGHVTLYWYRQTLGQGSEVLTYSQSDAQRDKSGRPSGRFSAERPERSVSTLKIQRTEQGDSAVYLCASSSFSGQGAYEQYFGPGTRLTVT.

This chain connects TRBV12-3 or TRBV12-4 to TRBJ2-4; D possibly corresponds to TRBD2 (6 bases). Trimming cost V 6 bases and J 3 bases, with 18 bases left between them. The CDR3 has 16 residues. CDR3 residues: CASSQRTSGVKNIQYF. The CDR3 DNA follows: TGTGCCAGCAGCCAAAGGACCTCGGGGGTCAAAAACATTCAGTACTTC.

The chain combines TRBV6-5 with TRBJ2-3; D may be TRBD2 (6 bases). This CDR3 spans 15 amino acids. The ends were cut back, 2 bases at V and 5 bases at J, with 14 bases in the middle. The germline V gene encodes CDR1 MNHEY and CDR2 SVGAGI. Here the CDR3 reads CASSYHWDSIDTQYF. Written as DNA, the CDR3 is TGTGCCAGCAGTTACCACTGGGACTCTATAGATACGCAGTATTTT.

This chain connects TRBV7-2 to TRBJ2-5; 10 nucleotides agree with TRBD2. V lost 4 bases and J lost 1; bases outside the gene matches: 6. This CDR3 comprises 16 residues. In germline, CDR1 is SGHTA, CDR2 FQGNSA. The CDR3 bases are TGTGCCAGCAGCTCCTTAGCGGGGGGATTCCAAGAGACCCAGTACTTC. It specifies CASSSLAGGFQETQYF.

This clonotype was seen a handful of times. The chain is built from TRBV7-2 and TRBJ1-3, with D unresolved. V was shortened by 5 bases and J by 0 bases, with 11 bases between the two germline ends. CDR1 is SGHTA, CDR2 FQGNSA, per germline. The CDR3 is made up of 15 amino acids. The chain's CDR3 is CASSGTMSSGNTIYF. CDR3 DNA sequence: TGTGCCAGCAGCGGAACCATGAGCTCTGGAAACACCATATATTTT.